The 20 T cell receptor beta chains below all came from one sample that was sequenced in a study of blood T cell repertoires in COVID-19 (dated by TCRdb to about 2020). Library creation used the immunoSEQ multiplex PCR assay. Not all clones reach the TCRdb copy of this immuneACCESS table, which keeps in-frame sequences only. Checked studies attribute under half of the gap to unresolved V genes and leave the rest unexplained. The sample includes tens of thousands of clones, with about four fifths observed a single time. The ten largest clones add up to more than 7.5% of the sample. The sample taken for sequencing was peripheral blood. All receptors derive from a woman of 80 years or more with acute or convalescent COVID-19.

The rearrangement links TRBV5-1 to TRBJ1-6; TRBD1 might be the D (5 bases). CDR1 is SGHRS and CDR2 is YFSETQ in the germline V gene. V was clipped by 4 bases and J by 6 bases, with 11 bases between them. The CDR3 runs to 14 residues. The CDR3 DNA is TGCGCCAGCAGCGTGGGACTGACTAATTCACCCCTCCACTTT. Protein sequence: CASSVGLTNSPLHF.

The V and J genes are TRBV5-8 and TRBJ2-5; the D gene is possibly TRBD2 (6 bases). Germline CDR1 is SGHTS and CDR2 is YDEGEE. The CDR3 contains 14 residues. Trimming took off 4 bases at V and 1 base at J, with 11 bases between the two ends. This CDR3 is CASSLRTTQETQYF. The CDR3 region has the DNA TGTGCCAGCAGCCTGAGGACTACCCAAGAGACCCAGTACTTC. Supplemented by reference TRBV5-8 and TRBJ2-5, the full variable domain reads EAGVTQSPTHLIKTRGQQATLRCSPISGHTSVYWYQQALGLGLQFLLWYDEGEERNRGNFPPRFSGRQFPNYSSELNVNALELEDSALYLCASSLRTTQETQYFGPGTRLLVL.

The chain employs TRBV15 and TRBJ1-5; D is perhaps TRBD1 (6 bases). The ends were cut back, 3 bases at V and 6 bases at J, with 15 bases in the middle. Germline CDR1 and CDR2: LNHNV and YYDKDF (reference sequence). There are 15 residues in the CDR3. CDR3 protein: CATSSHLGGPQPQHF. CDR3 in DNA: TGTGCCACCAGCAGCCACCTAGGGGGTCCTCAGCCCCAGCATTTT.

The rearrangement uses TRBV19 and TRBJ1-1; 8 positions agree with TRBD1. V was pared by 1 base and J by 2 bases, with 9 bases of the junction left unmatched. There are 17 residues in the CDR3. Germline CDR1 and CDR2: LNHDA and SQIVND (reference sequence). The CDR3 reads CASSIGQGRYENTEAFF. CDR3 DNA sequence: TGTGCCAGTAGTATAGGACAGGGGAGATATGAAAACACTGAAGCTTTCTTT. Complete variable domain (other parts from reference TRBV19 and TRBJ1-1): DGGITQSPKYLFRKEGQNVTLSCEQNLNHDAMYWYRQDPGQGLRLIYYSQIVNDFQKGDIAEGYSVSREKKESFPLTVTSAQKNPTAFYLCASSIGQGRYENTEAFFGQGTRLTVV.

V usage is TRBV5-1 and J usage is TRBJ1-1, with 8 bases matching TRBD1. The V and J ends lost 0 bases and 2 bases, in that order; junction bases with no gene match: 3. CDR1 is SGHRS, CDR2 YFSETQ, per germline. The CDR3 has 15 residues. The CDR3 is CASSLGDRFNTEAFF. The CDR3 DNA follows: TGCGCCAGCAGCTTGGGGGACAGGTTTAACACTGAAGCTTTCTTT.

The CDR3 nucleotides are TGTGCCTGGACCTCCGGGACTGAAGCTTTCTTT. The encoded protein is CAWTSGTEAFF. The rearrangement links TRBV30 to TRBJ1-1; no reliable D call. V gave up 4 bases and J gave up 5 bases, with 8 bases separating them. This CDR3 has 11 residues. The germline V gene has CDR1 GTSNPN and CDR2 SVGIG (reference sequence).

The chain's CDR3 is CASSLAPGVGNTIYF. For the CDR3, the DNA is TGTGCCAGCAGCTTAGCGCCAGGGGTTGGAAACACCATATATTTT. V and J are TRBV7-2 and TRBJ1-3; TRBD1 might be the D (6 bases). Per the germline V gene, CDR1 is SGHTA and CDR2 is FQGNSA. The CDR3 loop spans 15 amino acids. The germline V and J ends were trimmed by 0 bases and 3 bases, with 9 bases remaining between them.

This chain uses TRBV10-1 with TRBJ2-6; possible D gene TRBD1, 5 bases. V shed 3 bases and J shed 0 bases, with 9 bases lying between them. The CDR3 is made up of 16 amino acids. Germline CDR1 WNHNN, CDR2 SYGVQD (reference sequence). The CDR3 is CASSDSTASGANVLTF. As DNA, the CDR3 is TGCGCCAGCAGTGACTCGACAGCCTCTGGGGCCAACGTCCTGACTTTC.

This sequence joins TRBV3-1 (or the pseudogene TRBV3-2) and TRBJ1-4; no firm D call. The V gene lost 2 bases and the J gene lost 0 bases, with 10 bases spanning the gap. Germline CDR1 LGHDT, CDR2 YNNKEL (reference sequence). This CDR3 has 16 residues. CDR3 sequence reads: CASSQQSRTTNEKLFF. The CDR3 nucleotides read TGTGCCAGCAGCCAACAATCGAGGACAACTAATGAAAAACTGTTTTTT.

The V call is TRBV30, the J call TRBJ1-1, with 9 bases matching TRBD1. The junction had 8 bases not matched to a gene; V was cut back by 1 base and J by 5 bases. The length of the CDR3 is 15 residues. CDR1 is GTSNPN and CDR2 is SVGIG in the germline V gene (reference sequence). CDR3 amino acids: CAWSGTGARMTEAFF. CDR3 in DNA: TGTGCCTGGAGTGGGACAGGGGCCAGGATGACTGAAGCTTTCTTT. Full variable domain (remainder filled in from reference TRBV30 and TRBJ1-1): SQTIHQWPATLVQPVGSPLSLECTVEGTSNPNLYWYRQAAGRGLQLLFYSVGIGQISSEVPQNLSASRPQDRQFILSSKKLLLSDSGFYLCAWSGTGARMTEAFFGQGTRLTVV.

J is TRBJ2-5 and V is TRBV20-1; D gene ambiguous. This CDR3 is built from 11 residues. Germline CDR1 reads DFQATT; CDR2 reads SNEGSKA (reference sequence). V gave up 2 bases and J gave up 5 bases, with 6 bases separating them. CDR3 amino acids: CSARRAETQYF. CDR3 bases: TGCAGTGCTAGAAGAGCGGAGACCCAGTACTTC.

This chain links TRBV28 with TRBJ2-7, with a possible D match to TRBD1 (6 bases). V was trimmed by 5 bases and J by 7 bases, leaving 18 bases between them. The CDR3 extends over 14 amino acids. From germline, CDR1 is MDHEN and CDR2 SYDVKM. The CDR3 DNA sequence: TGTGCCAGCAGTCAAGGTAGGGGGAGTCGGGAGCAGTACTTC. It is translated as CASSQGRGSREQYF.

The CDR3 sequence is CASSPVGQLGYTF. As DNA, the CDR3 is TGTGCCAGCAGCCCAGTGGGCCAGCTGGGCTACACCTTC. V is TRBV7-9 and J is TRBJ1-2; D not certain. V was pared by 5 bases and J by 8 bases, with 15 bases between. Germline loops: CDR1 SEHNR, CDR2 FQNEAQ (reference sequence). The CDR3 runs to 13 residues.

The chain couples TRBV24-1 to TRBJ1-2, with 7 bases lining up with TRBD1. V lost 4 bases to trimming and J lost 6 bases; unmatched junction nucleotides: 7. The CDR3 runs to 14 residues. Germline V gene lookup returns CDR1 KGHDR and CDR2 SFDVKD. The DNA of the CDR3 is TGTGCCACCAGTGAACCTGACAGGGAAGATGGCTACACCTTC. Its protein is CATSEPDREDGYTF.

The genes are TRBV4-1 and TRBJ1-2; D ambiguous. CDR3 length: 15 residues. Trimming cost V 3 bases and J 2 bases, with 13 bases left between them. From germline, CDR1 is MGHRA and CDR2 YSYEKL. The CDR3: CASSHQPKTNYGYTF. DNA of the CDR3: TGCGCCAGCAGCCACCAACCCAAAACAAACTATGGCTACACCTTC.

The chain couples TRBV19 to TRBJ2-1; perhaps TRBD2 as D (6 bases). Trimming took off 5 bases at V and 4 bases at J, with 15 bases between the two ends. The CDR3 spans 15 residues. Germline CDR1 LNHDA, CDR2 SQIVND (reference sequence). CDR3 amino acids: CASSRHSGTYNEQFF. For the CDR3, the DNA is TGTGCCAGTAGTCGACATTCAGGGACTTACAATGAGCAGTTCTTC.

This chain joins TRBV5-1 and TRBJ2-2; 7 nucleotides align to TRBD1. The germline V gene has CDR1 SGHRS and CDR2 YFSETQ. The CDR3 consists of 13 residues. With V trimmed by 4 bases and J by 6 bases, 3 bases remained unmatched. CDR3 nucleotide sequence: TGCGCCAGCAGCCCAGACAGGGCCGGGGAGCTGTTTTTT. This gives the protein CASSPDRAGELFF.

The chain carries TRBV6-5 and TRBJ2-3; 12 positions match TRBD2. This CDR3 comprises 15 residues. V was pared by 6 bases and J by 6 bases, with 7 bases of the junction left unmatched. From germline, CDR1 is MNHEY and CDR2 SVGAGI. The CDR3 coding sequence is TGTGCCAGCAGGCCGATAACTAGCGGGGGGGATACGCAGTATTTT. It codes for CASRPITSGGDTQYF.

The chain has TRBV6-2 or TRBV6-3 and TRBJ1-1; D is unclear. The CDR3 contains 16 residues. Between the trimmed V and J ends, which lost 0 bases and 6 bases, there was a span of 17 bases. CDR1 is MNHEY, CDR2 SVGEGT, per germline. CDR3 protein: CASSYSGGSGKAEAFF. As DNA, the CDR3 is TGTGCCAGCAGTTACTCGGGAGGGAGTGGAAAAGCTGAAGCTTTCTTT.

This sequence joins TRBV29-1 and TRBJ1-1, with a tentative D call TRBD1 (6 bases). This CDR3 has 15 residues. The germline V gene encodes CDR1 SQVTM and CDR2 ANQGSEA. V shed 8 bases and J shed 0 bases, with 19 bases lying between them. CDR3 DNA: TGCAGCTTCCAGACAGGCGATCGCCTGAACACTGAAGCTTTCTTT. The encoded protein is CSFQTGDRLNTEAFF.